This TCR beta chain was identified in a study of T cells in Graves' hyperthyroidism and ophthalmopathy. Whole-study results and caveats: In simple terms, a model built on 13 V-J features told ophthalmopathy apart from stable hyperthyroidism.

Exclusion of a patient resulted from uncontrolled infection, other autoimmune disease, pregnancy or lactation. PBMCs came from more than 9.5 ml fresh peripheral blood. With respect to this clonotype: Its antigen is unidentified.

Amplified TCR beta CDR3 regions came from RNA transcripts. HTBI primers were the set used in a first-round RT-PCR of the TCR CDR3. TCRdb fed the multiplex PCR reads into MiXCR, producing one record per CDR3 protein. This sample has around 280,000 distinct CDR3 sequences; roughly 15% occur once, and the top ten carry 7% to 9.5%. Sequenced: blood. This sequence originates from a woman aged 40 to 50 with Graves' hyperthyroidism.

The CDR3 sequence: CASSTSSGRTGEQYF. CDR3 coding DNA: TGCGCCAGCAGCACGTCTAGCGGACGTACCGGCGAGCAGTACTTC. The genes are TRBV5-1 and TRBJ2-7, with TRBD2 matching over 7 bases. CDR1 and CDR2 from the germline V gene are SGHRS and YFSETQ. This CDR3 spans 15 amino acids. After removal of 4 bases from V and 6 bases from J, the junction contained 13 bases not matched to a gene.